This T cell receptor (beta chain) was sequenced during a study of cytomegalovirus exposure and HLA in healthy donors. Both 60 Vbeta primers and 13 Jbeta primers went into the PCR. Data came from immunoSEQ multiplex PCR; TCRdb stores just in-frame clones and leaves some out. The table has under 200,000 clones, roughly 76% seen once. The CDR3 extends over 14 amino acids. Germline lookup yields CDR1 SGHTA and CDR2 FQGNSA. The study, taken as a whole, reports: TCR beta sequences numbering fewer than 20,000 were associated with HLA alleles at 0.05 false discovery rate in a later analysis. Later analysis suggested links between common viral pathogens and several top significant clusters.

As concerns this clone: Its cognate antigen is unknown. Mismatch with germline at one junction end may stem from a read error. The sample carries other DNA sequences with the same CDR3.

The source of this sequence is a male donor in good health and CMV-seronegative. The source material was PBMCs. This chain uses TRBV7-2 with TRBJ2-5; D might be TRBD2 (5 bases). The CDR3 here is CASSLVAGGETQYF. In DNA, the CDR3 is TGCGCCAGCAGCTTAGTGGCAGGCGGGGAGACCCAGTACTTC. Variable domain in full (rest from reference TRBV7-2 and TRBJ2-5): GAGVSQSPSNKVTEKGKDVELRCDPISGHTALYWYRQSLGQGLEFLIYFQGNSAPDKSGLPSDRFSAERTGGSVSTLTIQRTQQEDSAVYLCASSLVAGGETQYFGPGTRLLVL.